This T cell receptor beta chain was captured in a study of cytomegalovirus exposure and HLA in healthy donors (dated by TCRdb to about 2017). For the wider study: An earlier analysis of several hundred of the donors reported more than 250 Gb of sequence data and some 120 million unique TCR beta sequences from 150 million to 200 million T cells. Besides the first cohort of roughly 660 subjects, a separate validation cohort made up of 95 to 150 different subjects was used. In a later analysis, previously published TCR beta repertoires from 550 to 700 donors were re-analyzed and high-resolution HLA genotyping was added so that TCR occurrence patterns could be studied. Using immunosequencing, the study profiled T cell repertoires from some 670 subjects and related those repertoires to cytomegalovirus serostatus. On average, about 200,000 unique TCR beta nucleotide sequences were sequenced per donor among more than 350 genotyped donors of the cohort, with 15% to 20% of those sequences being non-productive. High-throughput TCR immunosequencing, statistical association of individual TCRs with disease status, and machine learning were combined to predict cytomegalovirus infection status. About five DR-DQ haplotypes were handled as single units for association and clustering, since linkage in the cohort was strong. An early release that covered 640 HLA-typed donors contained around 330 gigabases of sequencing data and 75 million to 100 million unique TCR sequences. The number of typed donors differed by locus: roughly 620-630 for A, B, C, DRB1 and DQB1; 500 to 550 for DQA1; around 580 for DPA1; and 400 to 480 for DPB1. The genetic ancestry cluster associated with self-reported Caucasian donors included about four fifths of the roughly 390 genotyped donors. An earlier analysis of around 580 of the donors used high-throughput TCR beta sequencing to judge whether each TCR beta V gene segment behaved as functional or pseudogenic. The study aimed to test whether cataloging public T cell receptors could reveal signatures of past pathogen exposure. A later genetic analysis used genome-wide SNP genotypes for about three fifths of the roughly 700 donors, treating that subset as a discovery cohort. Rather than drawing on any new phenotypic data, the later analysis identified candidate immune exposures from TCR beta sequences and the way those sequences occurred across donors. Both class I and class II loci were covered by HLA typing, at four-digit resolution. Alongside the repertoire data, information on donor age, sex, ethnicity and CMV serostatus was compiled. All discovery cohort repertoires had been generated using a single sequencing platform.

On this clone: Its antigen is not yet known.

Results and caveats for the whole study, not just this receptor: Sequencing depth was assumed to be roughly uniform across donors in the presence/absence analyses, though that assumption may not hold. Most TCR sequences were seen in very few donors, while some public TCRs were found in many individuals. Because HLA typing was missing for some donors at each locus, association tests included only the typed subset. In an earlier analysis of approximately 590 of the donors, most TCR beta V segments appeared in productive rearrangements about 90% or about 30% of the time, broadly matching IMGT annotations. The sequencing pipeline was judged likely to have produced a cluster of highly shared sequence variants as a technical artifact. Compared with the 666-donor mean, donors in an Asian-associated ancestry cluster had fewer N-insertions in productive TCRs, according to a later genetic analysis. Correlated functional status among segregating V segments might be attributable to linkage disequilibrium, but an unknown experimental factor could not be ruled out. Most CMV-associated TCR beta chains appeared to be HLA-restricted in a later analysis, and the HLA associations seemed to be driven largely by CMV exposure. The study gave a list of more than 150 TCR beta chains associated with cytomegalovirus. Because the 87-base-pair reads could not distinguish some IMGT-functional V segments, including TRBV6-2 and TRBV6-3, those segments were excluded. At a false discovery rate of 0.05, a later analysis linked 16,951 TCR beta sequences to specific HLA alleles. In a later analysis, several top co-occurrence clusters were reported to appear linked to parvovirus B19, influenza, CMV and Epstein-Barr virus. A further reported finding was that TCR beta sequences accurately predicted the HLA-A and HLA-B alleles for most subjects in the first cohort. The classifier was reported to diagnose cytomegalovirus status with high specificity and sensitivity in both the original cohort and the validation cohort. A few of the identified cytomegalovirus-associated TCR beta chains were confirmed in vitro to be specific for cytomegalovirus antigens. This cohort had only TCR beta chains sequenced, and the lack of alpha or paired-chain data limited which features could be detected. In a later genetic analysis, a missense DCLRE1C variant was associated with V-gene and J-gene trimming of TCR beta chains, and the association was replicated in an independent cohort. In a later analysis, HLA-associated TCR beta chains were found to be more clonally expanded and to have lower generation probabilities than equally common non-associated chains. Because counts were too low, more than 15 rarely observed V segments, including chromosome 9 orphons, were left out of the earlier analysis of 587 of the donors. Assigning TCR associations to individual alleles was difficult when HLA alleles, especially DR and DQ, strongly co-occurred. For the cohort, immune exposure information was limited to CMV serostatus. In a later analysis, the rate of TCR association differed among HLA loci, with DRB1 alleles having the most associated TCRs and HLA-C alleles having the fewest. According to the authors, the approach could potentially be generalized to other disease states and immunological phenotypes.

The cohort comprised around 700 healthy bone marrow donors. At the time of sampling, every cohort member was nominally healthy, though immune exposures that went unrecorded were likely present. The donor was CMV seropositive and was included in the group of 250 to 350 seropositive cohort members. A peripheral blood sample was collected from each donor, and TCR beta sequencing was performed on peripheral blood mononuclear cells. Genomic DNA extraction from the blood cell samples was performed with the Qiagen DNeasy Blood Extraction Kit. The library was generated by the immunoSEQ multiplex PCR assay. The multiplex PCR relied on a mix of 60 forward primers for TCR Vbeta segments and 13 reverse primers for TCR Jbeta segments. The CDR3 region of rearranged TCR beta genes was amplified from genomic DNA with a multiplex PCR assay. The Illumina HiSeq System was used to sequence the amplified TCR beta libraries as 87-base-pair reads. Turning to the authors' computational methods: Across the 700 or so repertoires, a later analysis counted tens of millions of unique TCR beta chains, 9.5 million to 13 million of which were shared by at least two donors. A nearest-neighbor algorithm error-corrected the raw reads and collapsed the reads into unique sequences, merging closely related sequences to remove PCR and sequencing errors. V, D and J gene segments were assigned by aligning CDR3 sequences to IMGT reference sequences. Each retained sequence needed at least a six-nucleotide match to both a V gene segment and a J gene segment. A rearrangement counted as productive if the CDR3 had no stop codons and remained in frame with V and J, and every other rearrangement counted as non-productive. CDR3 was defined by IMGT convention, running from the second conserved V-encoded cysteine to the conserved J-encoded phenylalanine. In an earlier analysis of around 600 of the donors, sequences lacking an unambiguous match to a single V gene segment were excluded. An earlier analysis of 500 to 600 of the donors classified V segments as functional when productive rearrangements were above 56.7% and as segregating when the standard deviation between donors was above 5%. A statistical classification framework was built for diagnosing cytomegalovirus status from the catalog of TCR beta chain sequences. In a later analysis, TCR nucleotide sequences were compared against IMGT/GENE-DB human TR gene sequences so that V and J genes could be assigned. In a later analysis, CDR3 sequences and most-parsimonious VDJ recombination scenarios were assigned using the TCRdist pipeline. In a later analysis, every TCR beta chain was defined by the combination of its CDR3 amino acid sequence and its V-gene family, and reads without a unique V-gene family were dropped. As a way to deal with suspected cross-contamination and a sequencing artifact, a later analysis dropped approximately 590 nucleotide sequences that were highly shared and had low generation probability. For each public chain, a later analysis derived a clonal expansion index from normalized ranks of inferred template counts within each repertoire. In a later analysis, generation probabilities were computed with a VDJ recombination model fitted to out-of-frame rearrangements, and the resulting probabilities were checked against IGoR. A later analysis scored TCR-TCR, TCR-HLA and TCR-CMV co-occurrence with hypergeometric tests, applying a repertoire-size bias correction to TCR pairs. In a later analysis, false discovery rates were estimated by permuting HLA or CMV assignments 20 times. A later analysis grouped co-occurring TCRs with DBSCAN, adding TCRdist sequence similarity when clustering within HLA-allele-positive subsets. Repertoires with fewer than 30,000 or more than 120,000 public chains were left out of co-occurrence clustering, as were five repertoires with anomalous nucleotide sharing. TCRdb retrieved this table from immuneACCESS and kept in-frame rearrangements only. Not all clones are present; in checked studies, unresolved V genes account for under half, and no reason is known for the remainder. The DNA gave D and trimming, while V, J and clone size come from that table. Per the sample table, the count is around 200,000 clones. The ten largest clones capture more than 0.95% of the sample.

The CDR3 spans 17 residues, from the cysteine through the phenylalanine. Left in the record is the CDR3 DNA by itself, 51 bases read in frame from the first base. V loses 5 bases at its end and J loses 7 bases; junction bases beyond the gene matches: 16. Per the germline V gene, SGHAT is the CDR1 and FQNNGV is the CDR2. The receptor comes from a girl aged 2 to 10 in good health and CMV-seropositive. The rearrangement joined TRBV11-2 to TRBJ2-2; 7 of the junction bases match TRBD1. Sequenced input: PBMCs. The DNA is TGTGCCAGCAGCGCAGTAACCGAGGGGGCGCCAGGCGGGGAGCTGTTTTTT. Translated, it gives CASSAVTEGAPGGELFF.